A selection of T cell receptor beta chains follows, all from one sample in a study of blood T cells in healthy people across ages. Each CDR3 protein gets one entry after TCRdb re-called the 5' RACE reads with MiXCR. The repertoire includes about 640,000 distinct CDR3 sequences, 45% to 65% of them detected once, and 30% to 40% sits in the top ten. The sample was blood. The receptors come from a man in his 60s in good health. Both conserved end residues are part of each CDR3. The D gene is left open where the match is weak. Size values are once, few and many counts, or a class for expanded clones, and some rows have none.

V: TRBV4-1; D: -; size: -; J: TRBJ1-4; CDR3: CASSHPGGNGAPNEKLFF; DNA: TGCGCCAGCAGCCACCCCGGGGGGAATGGGGCGCCTAATGAAAAACTGTTTTTT
V: TRBV12-5; D: -; size: -; J: TRBJ2-3; CDR3: CASGSVADTQYF; DNA: TGTGCTAGTGGTTCAGTGGCAGATACGCAGTATTTT
V: TRBV7-2; D: -; size: -; J: TRBJ1-2; CDR3: CASSSYGVIGYGYTF; DNA: TGTGCCAGCAGCTCCTACGGGGTGATAGGCTATGGCTACACCTTC
V: TRBV20-1; D: -; size: -; J: TRBJ2-1; CDR3: CSASLRGPYNEQFF; DNA: TGCAGTGCTAGTCTTAGGGGCCCCTACAATGAGCAGTTCTTC
V: TRBV20-1; D: -; size: -; J: TRBJ1-1; CDR3: CSARGRDTEAFF; DNA: TGCAGTGCCAGGGGCAGGGACACTGAAGCTTTCTTT
V: TRBV12-3/TRBV12-4; D: -; size: -; J: TRBJ2-7; CDR3: CASRPKGAYYEQYF; DNA: TGTGCCAGCAGACCAAAGGGAGCTTACTACGAGCAGTACTTC
V: TRBV28; D: TRBD1; size: -; J: TRBJ1-2; CDR3: CASSPPGQGGAYGYTF; DNA: TGTGCCAGCAGTCCTCCGGGACAGGGGGGGGCCTATGGCTACACCTTC
V: TRBV11-2; D: TRBD1; size: -; J: TRBJ2-7; CDR3: CASTFLGTEAPEQYF; DNA: TGTGCCAGCACCTTTCTCGGGACAGAGGCACCCGAGCAGTACTTC
V: TRBV20-1; D: TRBD1; size: -; J: TRBJ2-5; CDR3: CSARRSPGGETQYF; DNA: TGCAGTGCTAGACGGTCCCCAGGGGGCGAGACCCAGTACTTC
V: TRBV11-2; D: TRBD1; size: -; J: TRBJ2-7; CDR3: CASSLDRQGRSKSYEQYF; DNA: TGTGCCAGCAGCTTAGATCGACAGGGGAGGTCTAAGTCCTACGAGCAGTACTTC
V: TRBV27; D: -; size: -; J: TRBJ1-2; CDR3: CASSPIVEAGYTF; DNA: TGTGCCAGCAGTCCGATCGTGGAGGCTGGCTACACCTTC
V: TRBV5-1; D: -; size: -; J: TRBJ2-3; CDR3: CASSLGVYNPDTQYF; DNA: TGCGCCAGCAGCTTGGGGGTCTATAACCCAGATACGCAGTATTTT
V: TRBV6-5; D: -; size: once; J: TRBJ2-2; CDR3: CASSPGATGELFF; DNA: TGTGCCAGCAGCCCCGGGGCCACCGGGGAGCTGTTTTTT
V: TRBV9; D: -; size: few; J: TRBJ2-5; CDR3: CASSVGGRQQETQYF; DNA: TGTGCCAGCAGCGTAGGAGGGAGACAGCAAGAGACCCAGTACTTC
V: TRBV28; D: -; size: -; J: TRBJ2-3; CDR3: CASRPQGIGEDTQYF; DNA: TGTGCCAGCAGACCCCAGGGGATCGGGGAAGATACGCAGTATTTT
V: TRBV6-6; D: TRBD2; size: -; J: TRBJ2-7; CDR3: CASSYPGLAGNHEQYF; DNA: TGTGCCAGCAGTTACCCGGGACTAGCGGGGAACCACGAGCAGTACTTC
V: TRBV29-1; D: TRBD2; size: -; J: TRBJ2-7; CDR3: CSGTSGGAYEQYF; DNA: TGCAGTGGGACTAGCGGGGGGGCCTACGAGCAGTACTTC
V: TRBV27; D: TRBD2; size: few; J: TRBJ2-1; CDR3: CASSVGTSVQFF; DNA: TGTGCCAGCAGTGTCGGGACTAGCGTTCAGTTCTTC
V: TRBV29-1; D: -; size: few; J: TRBJ1-2; CDR3: CSVEGDGYGYTF; DNA: TGCAGCGTTGAGGGGGACGGGTATGGCTACACCTTC
V: TRBV4-1; D: -; size: few; J: TRBJ1-2; CDR3: CASSQGTDTPGYGYTF; DNA: TGCGCCAGCAGCCAAGGGACAGACACTCCCGGGTATGGCTACACCTTC
V: TRBV27; D: -; size: -; J: TRBJ2-2; CDR3: CASPNPLGASNTGELFF; DNA: TGTGCCAGCCCCAATCCCTTGGGGGCCTCAAACACCGGGGAGCTGTTTTTT
V: TRBV6-6; D: -; size: -; J: TRBJ1-5; CDR3: CASSYGQDQPQHF; DNA: TGTGCCAGCAGTTATGGGCAAGATCAGCCCCAGCATTTT
V: TRBV20-1; D: -; size: -; J: TRBJ2-3; CDR3: CSAPIGDTQYF; DNA: TGCAGTGCTCCGATCGGAGATACGCAGTATTTT
V: TRBV9; D: TRBD1; size: -; J: TRBJ1-5; CDR3: CASSVGTGVFQPQHF; DNA: TGTGCCAGCAGCGTCGGGACAGGGGTATTTCAGCCCCAGCATTTT
V: TRBV7-2; D: -; size: -; J: TRBJ2-6; CDR3: CASSLSSVGANVLTF; DNA: TGTGCCAGCAGCTTATCTTCAGTCGGGGCCAACGTCCTGACTTTC
V: TRBV6-5; D: -; size: -; J: TRBJ2-1; CDR3: CASSEVMEETQFF; DNA: TGTGCCAGCAGCGAGGTTATGGAAGAGACCCAGTTCTTC
V: TRBV7-9; D: -; size: -; J: TRBJ2-1; CDR3: CASSLGSGEDEQFF; DNA: TGTGCCAGCAGCTTAGGGTCAGGGGAGGATGAGCAGTTCTTC
V: TRBV20-1; D: TRBD2; size: few; J: TRBJ2-3; CDR3: CSASGASGYTDTQYF; DNA: TGCAGTGCTAGCGGGGCTAGCGGATACACAGATACGCAGTATTTT
V: TRBV29-1; D: -; size: -; J: TRBJ1-2; CDR3: CSVEAQTGGNNYGYTF; DNA: TGCAGCGTTGAAGCCCAAACAGGAGGAAATAACTATGGCTACACCTTC
V: TRBV18; D: -; size: few; J: TRBJ2-5; CDR3: CASSSRGFREETQYF; DNA: TGTGCCAGCTCATCCAGAGGATTCAGGGAAGAGACCCAGTACTTC
V: TRBV5-1; D: -; size: few; J: TRBJ2-7; CDR3: CASSPESSYEQYF; DNA: TGCGCCAGCAGCCCCGAGAGCTCCTACGAGCAGTACTTC
V: TRBV2; D: -; size: -; J: TRBJ2-7; CDR3: CASTRPYEQYF; DNA: TGTGCCAGCACCCGGCCCTACGAGCAGTACTTC
V: TRBV7-2; D: TRBD2; size: few; J: TRBJ2-5; CDR3: CASSIRAPPGTSQETQYF; DNA: TGTGCCAGCAGCATACGCGCACCTCCCGGGACTAGCCAAGAGACCCAGTACTTC
V: TRBV5-1; D: TRBD2; size: -; J: TRBJ2-5; CDR3: CASSLIAGAQETQYF; DNA: TGCGCCAGCAGCTTAATAGCGGGGGCCCAAGAGACCCAGTACTTC
V: TRBV3-1; D: TRBD2; size: once; J: TRBJ2-1; CDR3: CASSQPSGGAREQFF; DNA: TGTGCCAGCAGCCAACCTAGCGGGGGGGCCAGGGAGCAGTTCTTC
V: TRBV20-1; D: TRBD1; size: few; J: TRBJ2-7; CDR3: CSARDPWTGQGEQYF; DNA: TGCAGTGCTAGAGATCCCTGGACAGGGCAGGGCGAGCAGTACTTC
V: TRBV10-3; D: -; size: few; J: TRBJ2-4; CDR3: CASSEFNEQYF; DNA: TGTGCCAGCAGTGAGTTTAATGAGCAGTACTTC
V: TRBV10-1; D: TRBD1; size: -; J: TRBJ2-1; CDR3: CASSERTGVYNEQFF; DNA: TGCGCCAGCAGTGAAAGGACAGGGGTCTACAATGAGCAGTTCTTC
V: TRBV29-1; D: -; size: -; J: TRBJ2-2; CDR3: CSVEGTGAGELFF; DNA: TGCAGCGTTGAAGGGACCGGGGCCGGGGAGCTGTTTTTT
V: TRBV6-1; D: TRBD2; size: -; J: TRBJ2-2; CDR3: CASITSGAGTGELFF; DNA: TGTGCCAGCATTACTAGCGGGGCCGGCACCGGGGAGCTGTTTTTT
V: TRBV20-1; D: TRBD1; size: -; J: TRBJ2-5; CDR3: CSARDPGQGSNEQYF; DNA: TGCAGTGCTAGAGATCCGGGACAGGGCTCCAATGAGCAGTACTTC
V: TRBV5-1; D: TRBD2; size: -; J: TRBJ2-3; CDR3: CASSSLAGGSTDTQYF; DNA: TGCGCCAGCAGCTCGCTAGCGGGGGGAAGCACAGATACGCAGTATTTT
V: TRBV15; D: -; size: few; J: TRBJ2-7; CDR3: CATSRTGTSYYEQYF; DNA: TGTGCCACCAGCAGAACCGGGACAAGCTACTACGAGCAGTACTTC
V: TRBV6-1; D: TRBD1; size: -; J: TRBJ1-4; CDR3: CASSVQGAGATNEKLFF; DNA: TGTGCCAGCAGTGTACAGGGGGCAGGTGCAACTAATGAAAAACTGTTTTTT
V: TRBV7-2; D: -; size: -; J: TRBJ2-5; CDR3: CASSLMTETQYF; DNA: TGTGCCAGCAGCCTCATGACGGAGACCCAGTACTTC
V: TRBV14; D: -; size: -; J: TRBJ2-7; CDR3: CASSPQGNPYNEQYF; DNA: TGTGCCAGCAGCCCCCAGGGAAACCCCTACAATGAGCAGTACTTC
V: TRBV6-5; D: -; size: -; J: TRBJ1-5; CDR3: CASSRTVRGNQPQHF; DNA: TGTGCCAGCAGTAGGACGGTTCGGGGGAATCAGCCCCAGCATTTT
V: TRBV2; D: TRBD1; size: -; J: TRBJ1-2; CDR3: CASRVTGLDGYTF; DNA: TGTGCCAGCAGGGTGACAGGGCTGGATGGCTACACCTTC
V: TRBV7-2; D: -; size: once; J: TRBJ2-5; CDR3: CASSQGRGETQYF; DNA: TGTGCCAGCAGCCAGGGGAGGGGAGAGACCCAGTACTTC
V: TRBV4-1; D: -; size: -; J: TRBJ2-1; CDR3: CASSQIRGANEQFF; DNA: TGCGCCAGCAGCCAGATCAGGGGGGCCAATGAGCAGTTCTTC
V: TRBV12-3/TRBV12-4; D: -; size: -; J: TRBJ2-5; CDR3: CASIPHGQETQYF; DNA: TGTGCCAGCATCCCCCATGGCCAAGAGACCCAGTACTTC
V: TRBV6-5; D: -; size: -; J: TRBJ1-2; CDR3: CASSDAALYGYTF; DNA: TGTGCCAGCAGTGACGCGGCCCTCTATGGCTACACCTTC
V: TRBV5-1; D: -; size: -; J: TRBJ1-1; CDR3: CASSSGMDTEAFF; DNA: TGCGCCAGCAGCAGCGGCATGGACACTGAAGCTTTCTTT
V: TRBV5-1; D: -; size: -; J: TRBJ1-5; CDR3: CASSLLGNSNQPQHF; DNA: TGCGCCAGCAGCTTGCTAGGGAATAGCAATCAGCCCCAGCATTTT